A single TCR beta chain is shown here with its context. What it binds is unknown. These data originate in a study of cytomegalovirus exposure and HLA in healthy donors. This PCR relied on a set of 60 Vbeta primers and 13 Jbeta primers. Sequencing was performed with immunoSEQ multiplex PCR; in TCRdb, only in-frame clones are kept and a portion is missing. The sample shows 70,000 or so clones, roughly 86% of them seen only once. Study-level findings and limits: As a later analysis revealed, the rate of TCR association differed by HLA locus, with DRB1 most and HLA-C fewest. In a later analysis, an Asian-associated ancestry cluster reportedly showed fewer N-insertions than the approximately 620-donor mean.

The receptor comes from a man younger than 30 in good health and CMV-seronegative. The specimen was PBMCs.

The CDR3 DNA is TGTGCCAGCTCACCACCAAATTTTAAGCGAAACACCGGGGAGCTGTTTTTT. This encodes CASSPPNFKRNTGELFF. The gene calls are TRBV18 and TRBJ2-2; no reliable D call. Deletions cut 0 bases from V and 2 bases from J, with 13 bases between. The CDR3 contains 17 residues. Germline V CDR1 and CDR2: KGHSH, LQKENI.